This is a list of T cell receptor beta chains from one sample in a study of T cell responses to AZD1222 COVID-19 vaccine. Profiling relied on immunoSEQ multiplex PCR, and the TCRdb table lists in-frame clones only, not all of them. The sample holds 90,000 to 120,000 clones, approximately 86% seen once. This specimen consisted of peripheral blood, obtained on day 0 of AZD1222 vaccination. All receptors come from an adult in good health. Each CDR3 is given without its conserved first and last residue. Fields, in order: J gene, CDR3 length, V gene, CDR3 protein.

J gene: TRBJ2-7
CDR3 length: 10
V gene: TRBV28
CDR3 protein: ASSFGSYEQY

J gene: TRBJ1-5
CDR3 length: 14
V gene: TRBV19
CDR3 protein: ASSITGQGAGEPQH

J gene: TRBJ2-1
CDR3 length: 12
V gene: TRBV27
CDR3 protein: ASSFAGTYNEQF

J gene: TRBJ2-5
CDR3 length: 11
V gene: TRBV6-6
CDR3 protein: ASAARGQETQY

J gene: TRBJ1-3
CDR3 length: 11
V gene: TRBV3-1/TRBV3-2
CDR3 protein: ASSQEQRDTIY

J gene: TRBJ2-1
CDR3 length: 17
V gene: TRBV19
CDR3 protein: ASSKSGTSGVTPYNEQF

J gene: TRBJ2-4
CDR3 length: 12
V gene: TRBV19
CDR3 protein: ASSTGEGKNIQY

J gene: TRBJ2-2
CDR3 length: 13
V gene: TRBV7-2
CDR3 protein: ASSYGSMGTGELF

J gene: TRBJ1-2
CDR3 length: 16
V gene: TRBV5-1
CDR3 protein: ASRRIDSAKPSNYGYT

J gene: TRBJ2-7
CDR3 length: 13
V gene: TRBV7-8
CDR3 protein: ASSPSTTGSYEQY

J gene: TRBJ2-1
CDR3 length: 16
V gene: TRBV7-2
CDR3 protein: ASSLPRTSGGAYNEQF

J gene: TRBJ1-3
CDR3 length: 14
V gene: TRBV6-5
CDR3 protein: ASSYSSGLAGNTIY

J gene: TRBJ1-2
CDR3 length: 14
V gene: TRBV6-5
CDR3 protein: ASSYSTMGTNYGYT

J gene: TRBJ1-2
CDR3 length: 14
V gene: TRBV7-8
CDR3 protein: ASSPPLHGGQHGYT

J gene: TRBJ1-3
CDR3 length: 14
V gene: TRBV19
CDR3 protein: ASTPQGGESGNTIY

J gene: TRBJ2-7
CDR3 length: 9
V gene: TRBV5-6
CDR3 protein: ASSLDYEQY

J gene: TRBJ2-7
CDR3 length: 14
V gene: TRBV18
CDR3 protein: ASSPTGTAGSYEQY

J gene: TRBJ2-5
CDR3 length: 13
V gene: TRBV5-1
CDR3 protein: ASSLGRSSGETQY

J gene: TRBJ1-6
CDR3 length: 15
V gene: TRBV7-8
CDR3 protein: ASSLDRTGDDNSPLH

J gene: TRBJ2-7
CDR3 length: 12
V gene: TRBV27
CDR3 protein: ASSLGHPPYEQY

J gene: TRBJ1-5
CDR3 length: 14
V gene: TRBV19
CDR3 protein: ASSSPPGVSNQPQH

J gene: TRBJ1-1
CDR3 length: 15
V gene: TRBV28
CDR3 protein: ASSPPGQGGGPTEAF

J gene: TRBJ2-7
CDR3 length: 9
V gene: TRBV30
CDR3 protein: AWSVIDEQY

J gene: TRBJ1-2
CDR3 length: 13
V gene: TRBV3-1/TRBV3-2
CDR3 protein: ASSQEGGRVYGYT

J gene: TRBJ1-1
CDR3 length: 12
V gene: TRBV2
CDR3 protein: ASRQGLSNTEAF

J gene: TRBJ1-2
CDR3 length: 9
V gene: TRBV6-5
CDR3 protein: ASRGNRGYT

J gene: TRBJ1-6
CDR3 length: 14
V gene: TRBV27
CDR3 protein: ASRTLTTGVNSPLH

J gene: TRBJ2-3
CDR3 length: 12
V gene: TRBV6-5
CDR3 protein: ASAVGGRTDTQY

J gene: TRBJ1-2
CDR3 length: 12
V gene: TRBV7-8
CDR3 protein: ASSLRGRGYGYT

J gene: TRBJ2-5
CDR3 length: 13
V gene: TRBV19
CDR3 protein: ASTPGEGAEETQY

J gene: TRBJ1-2
CDR3 length: 12
V gene: TRBV9
CDR3 protein: ASSPDRGPYGYT

J gene: TRBJ2-5
CDR3 length: 14
V gene: TRBV29-1
CDR3 protein: SVGLVGLGHQETQY